The rows below give T cell receptor beta chains drawn from one sample of a study of T-cell reconstitution after alpha-beta-depleted transplantation in children. One entry per CDR3 protein, called by TCRdb with MiXCR from the PCR reads. The sample yields fewer than 1 million distinct CDR3 sequences, approximately 15% seen once. This material consisted of PBMCs, mostly from graft donor cells, taken 360 days after TCRalphabeta/CD19-depleted stem cell transplant. The receptor source for this set is a male patient between 5 and 17 years old who had a stem cell transplant for acute lymphoblastic leukemia, so the T cells may come from the graft donor. Both conserved end residues are part of each CDR3. A D gene is named only where the DNA matches it firmly. Not every row has a clone size; where given, it reads once, few, many or a size class.

D gene,V gene,J gene,clone size,CDR3 protein,CDR3 DNA
-,TRBV4-1,TRBJ2-1,few,CASSQVKGGVWNEQFF,TGCGCCAGCAGCCAAGTTAAGGGGGGGGTTTGGAATGAGCAGTTCTTC
-,TRBV29-1,TRBJ1-2,once,CSVEERGFDGYTF,TGCAGCGTTGAAGAGAGGGGCTTCGATGGCTACACCTTC
TRBD2,TRBV9,TRBJ2-1,few,CASSVGSGTRDYNEQFF,TGTGCCAGCAGCGTAGGGAGCGGGACTAGAGACTACAATGAGCAGTTCTTC
-,TRBV5-1,TRBJ1-4,few,CASSLVGYSEKLFF,TGCGCCAGCAGCTTGGTCGGGTACAGTGAAAAACTGTTTTTT
-,TRBV29-1,TRBJ2-7,-,CSVKRYGVDYEQYF,TGCAGCGTAAAAAGGTACGGAGTCGACTACGAGCAGTACTTC
-,TRBV5-1,TRBJ2-1,few,CASSLALGFRDYNEQFF,TGCGCCAGCAGCTTGGCCCTTGGGTTTCGGGATTACAATGAGCAGTTCTTC
-,TRBV5-1,TRBJ2-7,few,CASKLRHHHEQYF,TGCGCCAGCAAGCTCCGCCACCACCACGAGCAGTACTTC
TRBD1,TRBV6-1,TRBJ2-7,many,CASTARDRVYEQYF,TGTGCCAGCACTGCCCGGGACAGGGTCTACGAGCAGTACTTC
-,TRBV6-5,TRBJ2-2,-,CASSYVDYTVLRLPGELFF,TGTGCCAGCAGTTACGTCGATTATACGGTTTTAAGGCTTCCCGGGGAGCTGTTTTTT
TRBD2,TRBV15,TRBJ2-1,many,CATSREKGLEIYEQFF,TGTGCCACCAGCAGAGAAAAGGGACTAGAGATCTATGAGCAGTTCTTC
-,TRBV10-2,TRBJ2-7,-,CASTPGAYEQYF,TGCGCCAGCACTCCAGGAGCCTACGAGCAGTACTTC
-,TRBV11-1,TRBJ2-2,few,CASSPLFRLEKNTGELFF,TGTGCCAGCAGCCCCTTGTTCAGGCTAGAGAAGAACACCGGGGAGCTGTTTTTT
-,TRBV12-5,TRBJ2-2,few,CASGLVLRGISGELFF,TGTGCTAGTGGTTTGGTACTAAGGGGAATTTCCGGGGAGCTGTTTTTT
-,TRBV12-3/TRBV12-4,TRBJ1-2,many,CASTTGYGYTF,TGTGCCAGCACCACTGGCTATGGCTACACCTTC
-,TRBV4-2,TRBJ2-4,-,CASSQIRGLERRF,TGTGCCAGCAGCCAAATCCGGGGTCTCGAAAGACGGTTC
TRBD1,TRBV5-1,TRBJ2-7,few,CASSSPTGTGGREQYF,TGCGCCAGCAGCTCCCCTACCGGGACAGGGGGACGGGAGCAGTACTTC